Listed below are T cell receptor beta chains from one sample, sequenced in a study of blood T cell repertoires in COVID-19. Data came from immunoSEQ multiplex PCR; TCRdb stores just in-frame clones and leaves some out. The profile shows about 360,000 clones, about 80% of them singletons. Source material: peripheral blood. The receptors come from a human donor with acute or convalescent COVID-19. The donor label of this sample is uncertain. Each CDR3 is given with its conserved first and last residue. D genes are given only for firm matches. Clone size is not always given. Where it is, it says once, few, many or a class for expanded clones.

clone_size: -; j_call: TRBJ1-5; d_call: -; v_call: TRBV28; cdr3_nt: TGTGCCAGTGAGTCAGGTAGGAGGGGTCATCAGCCCCAGCATTTT; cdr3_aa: CASESGRRGHQPQHF
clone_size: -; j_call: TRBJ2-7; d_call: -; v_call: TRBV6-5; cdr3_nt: TGTGCCAGCAGTCCAGGACAGAACTACGAGCAGTACTTC; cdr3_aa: CASSPGQNYEQYF
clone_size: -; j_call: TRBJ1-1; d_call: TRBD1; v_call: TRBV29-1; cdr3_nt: TGCAGCGTTGAAGCACAGGGGGCGAGGGCTGAAGCTTTCTTT; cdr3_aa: CSVEAQGARAEAFF
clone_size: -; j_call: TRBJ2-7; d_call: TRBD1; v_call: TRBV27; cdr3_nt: TGTGCCAGCAGAGCCACAGGGGCCGGCAATACCGAGCAGTACTTC; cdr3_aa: CASRATGAGNTEQYF
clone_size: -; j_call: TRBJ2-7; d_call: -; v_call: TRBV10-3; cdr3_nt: TGTGCCATCAGTGAGCGAGGGATCGGATCGGACGAGCAGTACTTC; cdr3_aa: CAISERGIGSDEQYF
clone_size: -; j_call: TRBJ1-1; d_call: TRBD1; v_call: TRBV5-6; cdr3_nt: TGTGCCAGCAGCCCCCGGGACAGGGGGCGAAAAACAAACGCTGAAGCTTTCTTT; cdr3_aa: CASSPRDRGRKTNAEAFF
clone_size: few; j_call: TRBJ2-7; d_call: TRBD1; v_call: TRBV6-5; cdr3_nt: TGTGCCAGCAGACTCGGACAGGGCGCCTACGAGCAGTACTTC; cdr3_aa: CASRLGQGAYEQYF
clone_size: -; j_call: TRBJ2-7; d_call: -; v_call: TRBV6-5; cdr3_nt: TGTGCCAGCTGCAGGTTAGGTATTCCCTACGAGCAGTACTTC; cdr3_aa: CASCRLGIPYEQYF
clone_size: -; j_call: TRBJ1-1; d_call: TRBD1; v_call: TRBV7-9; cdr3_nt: TGTGCCAGCAGCCTGGGGGGGACAGGGGGCCGAGGCACTGAAGCTTTCTTT; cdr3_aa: CASSLGGTGGRGTEAFF
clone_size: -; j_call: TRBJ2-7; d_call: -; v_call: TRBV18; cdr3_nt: TGTGCCAGCTCACAGAGTATAATAGATGGAGGTGAGCAGTACTTC; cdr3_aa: CASSQSIIDGGEQYF
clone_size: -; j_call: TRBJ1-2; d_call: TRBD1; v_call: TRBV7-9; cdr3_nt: TGTGCCAGCAGCCCTACGGGGACAGGAGGCTATGGCTACACCTTC; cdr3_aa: CASSPTGTGGYGYTF
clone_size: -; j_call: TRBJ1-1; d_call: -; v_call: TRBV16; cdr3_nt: TGTGCCAGCAGCCAGGGGAGATGGGCTGAAGCTTTCTTT; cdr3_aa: CASSQGRWAEAFF
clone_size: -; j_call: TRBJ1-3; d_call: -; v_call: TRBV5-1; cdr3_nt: TGCGCCAGCAGCTTGGGATCGAGCTCTGGAAACACCATATATTTT; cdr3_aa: CASSLGSSSGNTIYF
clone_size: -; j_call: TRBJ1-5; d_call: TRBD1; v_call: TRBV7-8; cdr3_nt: TGTGCCAGCAGCGCCGGACAGGCATTAGGGCCCCAGCATTTT; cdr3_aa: CASSAGQALGPQHF
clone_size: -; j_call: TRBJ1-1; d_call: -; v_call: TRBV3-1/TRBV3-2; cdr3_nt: TGTGCCAGCAGCCAAGGCACGGTTAACACTGAAGCTTTCTTT; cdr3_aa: CASSQGTVNTEAFF
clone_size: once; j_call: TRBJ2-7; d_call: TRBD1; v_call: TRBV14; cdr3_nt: TGTGCCAGCAGCCAAGCTTGGGACAGGGCCTACGAGCAGTACTTC; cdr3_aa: CASSQAWDRAYEQYF
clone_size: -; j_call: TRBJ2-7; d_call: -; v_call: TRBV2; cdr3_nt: TGTGCCAGCAGTGAAGAATTCTCCCAGGTGGCTCGCCCCTACGAGCAGTACTTC; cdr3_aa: CASSEEFSQVARPYEQYF
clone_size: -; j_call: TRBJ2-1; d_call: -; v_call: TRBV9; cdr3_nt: TGTGCCAGCAGCGTAGTTGGGGGCACCTACAATGAGCAGTTCTTC; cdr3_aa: CASSVVGGTYNEQFF
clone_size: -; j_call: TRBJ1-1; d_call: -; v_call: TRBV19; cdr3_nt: TGTGCCAGTAGTATCAACAGCCTGAACACTGAAGCTTTCTTT; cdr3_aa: CASSINSLNTEAFF
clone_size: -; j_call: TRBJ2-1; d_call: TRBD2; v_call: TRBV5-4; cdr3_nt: TGTGCCAGCAGTTTAACGGGGGGGTATGAGCAGTTCTTC; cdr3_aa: CASSLTGGYEQFF
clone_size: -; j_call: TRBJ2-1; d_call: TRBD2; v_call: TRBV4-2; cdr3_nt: TGTGCCAGCAGCCAAGCGACTAGCGTACGAACGGAGCAGTTCTTC; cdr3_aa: CASSQATSVRTEQFF
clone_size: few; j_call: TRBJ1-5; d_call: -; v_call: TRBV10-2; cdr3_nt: TGCGCCAGGGGGGCCCGTTATAGGGGAAAGAGCAATCAGCCCCAGCATTTT; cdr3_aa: CARGARYRGKSNQPQHF
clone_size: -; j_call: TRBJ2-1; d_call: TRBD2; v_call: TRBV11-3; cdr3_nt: TGTGCCAGCAGCCGAGGGACTAGCGGGGTTATAGGTGAGCAGTTCTTC; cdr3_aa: CASSRGTSGVIGEQFF
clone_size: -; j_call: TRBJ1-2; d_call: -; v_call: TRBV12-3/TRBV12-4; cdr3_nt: TGTGCCAGCAGGTTACAGGGTAACTATGGCTACACCTTC; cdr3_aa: CASRLQGNYGYTF
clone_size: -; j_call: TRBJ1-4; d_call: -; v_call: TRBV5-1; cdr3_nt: TGCGCCAGCAGAACAGGGAACGCTAATGAAAAACTGTTTTTT; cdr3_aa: CASRTGNANEKLFF
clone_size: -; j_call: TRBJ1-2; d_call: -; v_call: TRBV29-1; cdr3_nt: TGCAGCGTTGAAGGTACTCCCTATGGCTACACCTTC; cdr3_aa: CSVEGTPYGYTF
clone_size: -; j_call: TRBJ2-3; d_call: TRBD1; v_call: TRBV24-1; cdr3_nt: TGTGCCACCAGTAAGCGACAGGGGCCGGGAGATACGCAGTATTTT; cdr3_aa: CATSKRQGPGDTQYF
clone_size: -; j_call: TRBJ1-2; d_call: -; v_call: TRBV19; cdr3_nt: TGTGCCAGTACCCCACAGGGATATAACTATGGCTACACCTTC; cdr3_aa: CASTPQGYNYGYTF
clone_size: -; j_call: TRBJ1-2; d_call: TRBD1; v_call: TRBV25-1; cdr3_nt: TGTGCCAGCAGTGAATCAGGGGGGTGGGGGAAATATGGCTACACCTTC; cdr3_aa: CASSESGGWGKYGYTF